This is a list of T cell receptor beta chains from one sample in a study of OX40 agonist ivuxolimab in advanced cancers. Sequenced by immunoSEQ multiplex PCR; TCRdb stores in-frame clones only, minus some. The profile covers almost 50,000 clones, with more than 85% appearing a single time and 52% taken by the ten largest. Sample: CD4+ or CD8+ T cells sorted from blood, taken in a trial of the OX40 agonist ivuxolimab. These TCRs come from an adult with an advanced solid tumor such as melanoma, head and neck, liver or kidney cancer. Each CDR3 is given with its conserved first and last residue. The D gene is left open where the match is weak. Some rows mark clone size as missing; the rest say once, few, many or name a class of expanded clone.

cdr3_aa	cdr3_nt	d_call	v_call	j_call	clone_size
CASSQDLAENIQYF	TGCGCCAGCAGCCAAGATCTGGCAGAAAACATTCAGTACTTC	NA	TRBV4-3	TRBJ2-4	NA
CASSPGVSPGQGAREQYF	TGCGCCAGCAGCCCTGGGGTGTCACCGGGACAGGGGGCAAGGGAGCAGTACTTC	TRBD1	TRBV5-1	TRBJ2-7	medium-sized
CASSSGTSSGSEQFF	TGTGCTAGCAGCTCCGGGACTAGCTCTGGCAGTGAGCAGTTCTTC	TRBD2	TRBV7-7	TRBJ2-1	NA
CASSQVGSGSSTDTQYF	TGCGCCAGCAGCCAAGTTGGTAGCGGGAGTAGCACAGATACGCAGTATTTT	TRBD2	TRBV4-3	TRBJ2-3	NA
CASSLGQGANYGYTF	TGTGCCAGCAGCTTAGGCCAGGGGGCGAACTATGGCTACACCTTC	TRBD1	TRBV7-9	TRBJ1-2	NA
CASSKQGADTQYF	TGTGCCAGCAGTAAGCAGGGGGCAGATACGCAGTATTTT	TRBD1	TRBV27	TRBJ2-3	few
CASSSGQGFRQPQHF	TGTGCCAGCAGTTCAGGACAGGGGTTTCGTCAGCCCCAGCATTTT	TRBD1	TRBV6-5	TRBJ1-5	NA
CASSEDLGGTDTQYF	TGTGCCAGCAGTGAAGATTTGGGCGGGACAGATACGCAGTATTTT	NA	TRBV6-1	TRBJ2-3	NA
CASSLEHTQYF	TGTGCCAGCAGTTTGGAGCATACGCAGTATTTT	NA	TRBV28	TRBJ2-3	NA
CASSNRGHTEAFF	TGTGCCAGCAGCAACAGGGGGCACACTGAAGCTTTCTTT	TRBD1	TRBV6-5	TRBJ1-1	NA
CASSVQGSSYEQYF	TGTGCCAGCAGTGTCCAGGGGTCCTCCTACGAGCAGTACTTC	NA	TRBV2	TRBJ2-7	NA
CASSSRGGGGGYGYTF	TGTGCCAGCAGCTCCCGGGGCGGAGGCGGAGGGTATGGCTACACCTTC	NA	TRBV7-8	TRBJ1-2	NA
CASSALRADTQYF	TGTGCCAGCAGCGCCTTAAGGGCAGATACGCAGTATTTT	NA	TRBV9	TRBJ2-3	NA
CASSARLAGFEQFF	TGTGCCAGCAGCGCCCGACTAGCGGGATTTGAGCAGTTCTTC	TRBD2	TRBV9	TRBJ2-1	NA
CASSPRDLNNEQFF	TGTGCCAGCAGCCCCCGGGACCTAAACAATGAGCAGTTCTTC	NA	TRBV13	TRBJ2-1	NA
CASSPRAAGAAYEQYF	TGTGCCAGCTCACCGCGAGCAGCGGGGGCCGCCTACGAGCAGTACTTC	TRBD2	TRBV18	TRBJ2-7	NA
CSVETAANYGYTF	TGCAGCGTTGAGACAGCAGCTAACTATGGCTACACCTTC	NA	TRBV29-1	TRBJ1-2	NA
CASSPSLASGRRSTDTQYF	TGCGCCAGCAGCCCATCGTTGGCTAGCGGGAGGCGGAGCACAGATACGCAGTATTTT	TRBD2	TRBV5-1	TRBJ2-3	NA
CASSDHSEQYF	TGCGCCAGCAGCGACCACAGCGAGCAGTACTTC	NA	TRBV5-1	TRBJ2-7	few
CASSLVQGLDETQYF	TGTGCCAGCAGCTTAGTTCAGGGACTAGACGAGACCCAGTACTTC	TRBD2	TRBV7-9	TRBJ2-5	NA
CSVRYSEETQYF	TGCAGCGTCAGATACTCGGAAGAGACCCAGTACTTC	NA	TRBV29-1	TRBJ2-5	NA
CASSNYVRGGSDYEQYF	TGTGCCAGCAGCAACTACGTCCGGGGCGGGAGTGACTACGAGCAGTACTTC	TRBD2	TRBV5-5	TRBJ2-7	NA
CASNSDSNQPQHF	TGTGCCAGCAACTCCGACAGTAATCAGCCCCAGCATTTT	NA	TRBV28	TRBJ1-5	once
CASKRAPGGTQYF	TGTGCCAGTAAACGGGCCCCGGGCGGGACCCAGTACTTC	NA	TRBV11-3	TRBJ2-5	NA
CASSSDSQETQYF	TGTGCCAGCAGTTCTGACAGCCAAGAGACCCAGTACTTC	NA	TRBV28	TRBJ2-5	NA
CASSQDAGVYEQYF	TGCGCCAGCAGCCAAGATGCGGGGGTATACGAGCAGTACTTC	TRBD2	TRBV4-1	TRBJ2-7	NA
CASSNTGGSSYNEQFF	TGTGCCAGTAGTAACACAGGGGGCAGCTCCTACAATGAGCAGTTCTTC	TRBD1	TRBV19	TRBJ2-1	NA
CASSGDQSGVYGPIHF	TGTGCCAGCAGCGGAGACCAATCAGGGGTGTACGGTCCCATCCACTTC	NA	TRBV9	TRBJ2-5	NA
CASSFSSGGDQYF	TGCGCCAGCAGCTTTTCCAGTGGGGGCGACCAGTACTTC	NA	TRBV5-1	TRBJ2-7	NA
CASSLGSYNEQFF	TGTGCCAGCAGCTTGGGGAGCTACAATGAGCAGTTCTTC	NA	TRBV7-8	TRBJ2-1	once
CSGGSTDTQYF	TGTAGCGGAGGGAGCACAGATACGCAGTATTTT	NA	TRBV20-1	TRBJ2-3	NA
CASSMGGNTEAFF	TGTGCCAGCAGCATGGGGGGGAACACTGAAGCTTTCTTT	NA	TRBV7-9	TRBJ1-1	NA
CASSGSLETQYF	TGTGCCAGCAGCGGCTCATTGGAGACCCAGTACTTC	NA	TRBV11-3	TRBJ2-5	NA
CASSFRREETQYF	TGTGCCAGCAGCTTTCGGAGGGAAGAGACCCAGTACTTC	NA	TRBV5-4	TRBJ2-5	NA
CASSSGGADTEAFF	TGTGCCAGCTCATCCGGGGGCGCCGACACTGAAGCTTTCTTT	NA	TRBV18	TRBJ1-1	NA
CASSQGDLNQETQYF	TGCGCCAGCAGCCAAGGGGACCTCAACCAAGAGACCCAGTACTTC	NA	TRBV4-1	TRBJ2-5	NA
CASGLEQGHYGYTF	TGTGCTAGTGGTTTGGAACAGGGGCACTATGGCTACACCTTC	TRBD1	TRBV12-5	TRBJ1-2	NA
CATSRDRGPGSYGYTF	TGTGCCACCAGCAGAGATCGGGGGCCCGGTAGCTATGGCTACACCTTC	NA	TRBV15	TRBJ1-2	NA
CASSLTGANVLTF	TGTGCCAGCAGTTTGACTGGGGCCAACGTCCTGACTTTC	NA	TRBV6-5	TRBJ2-6	NA
CASSLYADYSNQPQHF	TGTGCCAGCAGTTTGTATGCAGACTATAGCAATCAGCCCCAGCATTTT	NA	TRBV28	TRBJ1-5	NA
CASSRTNLYEQYF	TGTGCCAGCAGTCGGACAAATCTCTACGAGCAGTACTTC	NA	TRBV28	TRBJ2-7	once
CASSLAETEKGVSNQPQHF	TGTGCCAGCAGTCTTGCAGAGACGGAAAAGGGTGTGAGCAATCAGCCCCAGCATTTT	NA	TRBV28	TRBJ1-5	NA
CSVATGSSVVETQYF	TGCAGCGTCGCGACAGGTTCCTCGGTAGTAGAGACCCAGTACTTC	NA	TRBV29-1	TRBJ2-5	NA
CASSLIVQETQYF	TGTGCCAGCAGCTTAATAGTCCAAGAGACCCAGTACTTC	NA	TRBV11-3	TRBJ2-5	NA
CASSLVSAGDFTDTQYF	TGTGCCAGCAGCTTGGTTTCAGCGGGAGATTTCACAGATACGCAGTATTTT	TRBD2	TRBV11-2	TRBJ2-3	NA